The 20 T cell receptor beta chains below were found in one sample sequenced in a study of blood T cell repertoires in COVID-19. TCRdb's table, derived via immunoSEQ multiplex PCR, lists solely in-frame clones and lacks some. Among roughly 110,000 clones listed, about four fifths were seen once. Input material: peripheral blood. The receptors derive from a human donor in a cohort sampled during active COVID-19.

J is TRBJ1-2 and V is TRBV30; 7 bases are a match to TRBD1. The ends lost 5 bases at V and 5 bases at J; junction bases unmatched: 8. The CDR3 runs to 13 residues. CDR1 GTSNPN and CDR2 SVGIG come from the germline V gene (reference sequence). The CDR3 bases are TGTGCCTGGGCGCCACTGACAGGGTATGGCTACACCTTC. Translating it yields CAWAPLTGYGYTF.

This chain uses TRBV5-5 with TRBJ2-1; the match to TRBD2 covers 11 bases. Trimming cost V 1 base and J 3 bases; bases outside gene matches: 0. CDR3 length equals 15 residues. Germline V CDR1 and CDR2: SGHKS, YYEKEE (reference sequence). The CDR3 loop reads CASSLTSGSYNEQFF. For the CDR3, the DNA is TGTGCCAGCAGCTTGACTAGCGGGAGCTACAATGAGCAGTTCTTC.

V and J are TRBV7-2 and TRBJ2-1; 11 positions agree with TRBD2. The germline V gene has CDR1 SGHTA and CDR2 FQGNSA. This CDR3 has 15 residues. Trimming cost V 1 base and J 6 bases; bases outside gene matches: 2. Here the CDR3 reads CASSLGLAGGNEQFF. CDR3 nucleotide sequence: TGTGCCAGCAGCTTAGGGCTAGCGGGAGGCAATGAGCAGTTCTTC.

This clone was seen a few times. Here the CDR3 DNA reads TGTGCCAGCAGCTTAAAGGACAGGGTAATCACTGAAGCTTTCTTT. It translates to CASSLKDRVITEAFF. The chain combines TRBV5-6 with TRBJ1-1, with TRBD1 matching 8 bases. This CDR3 is 15 amino acids long. Germline V lookup: CDR1 SGHDT, CDR2 YYEEEE. V trimming: 2 bases; J trimming: 4 bases; junction bases outside the gene matches: 7. Full variable domain (remainder filled in from reference TRBV5-6 and TRBJ1-1): DAGVTQSPTHLIKTRGQQVTLRCSPKSGHDTVSWYQQALGQGPQFIFQYYEEEERQRGNFPDRFSGHQFPNYSSELNVNALLLGDSALYLCASSLKDRVITEAFFGQGTRLTVV.

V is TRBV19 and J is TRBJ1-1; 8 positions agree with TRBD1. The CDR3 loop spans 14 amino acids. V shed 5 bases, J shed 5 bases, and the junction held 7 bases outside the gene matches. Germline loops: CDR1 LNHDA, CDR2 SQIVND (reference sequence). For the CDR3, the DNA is TGTGCCAGTAGTGGGGGCAGGGGGCGAACTGAAGCTTTCTTT. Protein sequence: CASSGGRGRTEAFF.

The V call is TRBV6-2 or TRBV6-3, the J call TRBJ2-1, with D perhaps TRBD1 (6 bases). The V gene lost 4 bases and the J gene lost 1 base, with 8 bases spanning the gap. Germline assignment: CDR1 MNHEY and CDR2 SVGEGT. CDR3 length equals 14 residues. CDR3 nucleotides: TGTGCCAGCAGTTGGGGGCCTTCCTACAATGAGCAGTTCTTC. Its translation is CASSWGPSYNEQFF.

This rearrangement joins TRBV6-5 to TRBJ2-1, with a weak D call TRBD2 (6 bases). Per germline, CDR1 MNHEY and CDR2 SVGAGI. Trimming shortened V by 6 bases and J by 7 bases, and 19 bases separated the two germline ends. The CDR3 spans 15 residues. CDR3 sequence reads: CASRSAGSKRNEQFF. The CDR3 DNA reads TGTGCCAGCAGGTCAGCCGGGAGTAAAAGAAATGAGCAGTTCTTC.

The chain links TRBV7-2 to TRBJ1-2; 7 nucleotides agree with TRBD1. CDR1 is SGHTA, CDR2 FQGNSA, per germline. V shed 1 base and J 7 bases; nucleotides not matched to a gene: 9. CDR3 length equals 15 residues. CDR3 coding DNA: TGTGCCAGCAGCTTAGAGGCGACAGGGTGGGTTGGCTACACCTTC. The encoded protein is CASSLEATGWVGYTF. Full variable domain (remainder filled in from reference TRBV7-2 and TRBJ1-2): GAGVSQSPSNKVTEKGKDVELRCDPISGHTALYWYRQSLGQGLEFLIYFQGNSAPDKSGLPSDRFSAERTGGSVSTLTIQRTQQEDSAVYLCASSLEATGWVGYTFGSGTRLTVV.

CDR3 nucleotide sequence: TGTGCCAGCAGCTTCGGGAGGTGGACAGAGAATCAGCCCCAGCATTTT. It yields the protein CASSFGRWTENQPQHF. The chain employs TRBV7-2 and TRBJ1-5, with D possibly matching TRBD1 (6 bases). Germline V gene lookup returns CDR1 SGHTA and CDR2 FQGNSA. Trimming cost V 3 bases and J 4 bases, with 16 bases left between them. This CDR3 spans 16 amino acids. The full variable domain, with the rest looked up from reference TRBV7-2 and TRBJ1-5, is GAGVSQSPSNKVTEKGKDVELRCDPISGHTALYWYRQSLGQGLEFLIYFQGNSAPDKSGLPSDRFSAERTGGSVSTLTIQRTQQEDSAVYLCASSFGRWTENQPQHFGDGTRLSIL.

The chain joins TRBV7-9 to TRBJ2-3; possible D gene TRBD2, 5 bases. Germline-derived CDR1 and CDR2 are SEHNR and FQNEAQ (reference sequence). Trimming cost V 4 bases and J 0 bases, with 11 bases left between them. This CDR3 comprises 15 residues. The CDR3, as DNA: TGTGCCAGCAGCTCGCCGGGATCTAGCACAGATACGCAGTATTTT. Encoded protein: CASSSPGSSTDTQYF.

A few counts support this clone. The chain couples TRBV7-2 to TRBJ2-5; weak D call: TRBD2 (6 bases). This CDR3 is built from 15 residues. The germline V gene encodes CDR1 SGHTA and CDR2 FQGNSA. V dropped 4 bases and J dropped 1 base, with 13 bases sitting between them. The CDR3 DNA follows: TGTGCCAGCAGCTCGCTGGGAGGACTCCAAGAGACCCAGTACTTC. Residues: CASSSLGGLQETQYF. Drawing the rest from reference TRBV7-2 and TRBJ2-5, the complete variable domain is GAGVSQSPSNKVTEKGKDVELRCDPISGHTALYWYRQSLGQGLEFLIYFQGNSAPDKSGLPSDRFSAERTGGSVSTLTIQRTQQEDSAVYLCASSSLGGLQETQYFGPGTRLLVL.

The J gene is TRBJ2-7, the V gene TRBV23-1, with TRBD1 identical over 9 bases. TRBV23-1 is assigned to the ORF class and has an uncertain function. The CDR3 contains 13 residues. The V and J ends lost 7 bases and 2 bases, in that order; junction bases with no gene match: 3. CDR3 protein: CASKGTGPYEQYV. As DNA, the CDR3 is TGCGCCAGCAAGGGGACAGGGCCCTACGAGCAGTACGTC.

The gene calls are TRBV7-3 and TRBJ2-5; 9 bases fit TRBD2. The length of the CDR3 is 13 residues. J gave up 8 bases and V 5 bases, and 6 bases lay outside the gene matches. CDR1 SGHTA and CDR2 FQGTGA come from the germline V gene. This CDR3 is CASSIFSGSTQYF. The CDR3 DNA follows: TGTGCCAGCAGCATATTTAGCGGGAGTACCCAGTACTTC.

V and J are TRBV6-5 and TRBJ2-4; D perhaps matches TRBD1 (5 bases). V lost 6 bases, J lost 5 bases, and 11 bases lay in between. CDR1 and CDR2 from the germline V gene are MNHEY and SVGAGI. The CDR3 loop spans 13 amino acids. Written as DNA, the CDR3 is TGTGCCAGCAGCTTTGGACACCAAAACATTCAGTACTTC. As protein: CASSFGHQNIQYF.

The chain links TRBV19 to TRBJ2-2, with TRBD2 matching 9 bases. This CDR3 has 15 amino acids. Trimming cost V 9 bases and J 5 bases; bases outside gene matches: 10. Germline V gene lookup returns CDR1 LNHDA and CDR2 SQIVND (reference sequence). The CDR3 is CASRGSGRETGELFF. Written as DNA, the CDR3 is TGTGCCAGCCGGGGTAGCGGGAGAGAGACCGGGGAGCTGTTTTTT.

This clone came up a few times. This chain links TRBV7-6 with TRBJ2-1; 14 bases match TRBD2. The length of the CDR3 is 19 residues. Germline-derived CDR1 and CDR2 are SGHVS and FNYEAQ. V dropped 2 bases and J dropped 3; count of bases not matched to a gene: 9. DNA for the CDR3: TGTGCCAGCAGCTTAACCGGGACTAGCGGGAGCGTATACTACAATGAGCAGTTCTTC. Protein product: CASSLTGTSGSVYYNEQFF.

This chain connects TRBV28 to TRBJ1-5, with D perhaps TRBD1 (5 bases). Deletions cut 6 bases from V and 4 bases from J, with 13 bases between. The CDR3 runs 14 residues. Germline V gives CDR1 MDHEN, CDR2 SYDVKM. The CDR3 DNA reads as TGTGCCAGCAGGGTCGGGGGAGGAAATCAGCCCCAGCATTTT. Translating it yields CASRVGGGNQPQHF.

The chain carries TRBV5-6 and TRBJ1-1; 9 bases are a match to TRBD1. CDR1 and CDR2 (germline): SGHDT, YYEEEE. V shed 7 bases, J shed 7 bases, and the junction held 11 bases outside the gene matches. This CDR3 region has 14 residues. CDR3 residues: CASRPWDREGEAFF. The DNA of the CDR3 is TGTGCCAGCCGCCCCTGGGACAGGGAAGGTGAAGCTTTCTTT. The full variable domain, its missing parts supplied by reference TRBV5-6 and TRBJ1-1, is DAGVTQSPTHLIKTRGQQVTLRCSPKSGHDTVSWYQQALGQGPQFIFQYYEEEERQRGNFPDRFSGHQFPNYSSELNVNALLLGDSALYLCASRPWDREGEAFFGQGTRLTVV.

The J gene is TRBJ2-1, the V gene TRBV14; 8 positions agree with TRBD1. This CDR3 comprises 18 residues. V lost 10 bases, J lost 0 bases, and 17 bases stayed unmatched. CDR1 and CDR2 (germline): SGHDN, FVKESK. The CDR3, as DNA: TGTGCCAACTCGACAGGGGTCGGGACCCCCGCCTCCTACAATGAGCAGTTCTTC. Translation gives CANSTGVGTPASYNEQFF.

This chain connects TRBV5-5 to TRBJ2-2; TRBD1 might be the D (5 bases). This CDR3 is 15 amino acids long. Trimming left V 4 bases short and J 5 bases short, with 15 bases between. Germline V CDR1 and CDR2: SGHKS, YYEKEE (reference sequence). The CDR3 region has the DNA TGTGCCAGCAGCCGCGATGGGGCAGGGACCGGGGAGCTGTTTTTT. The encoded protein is CASSRDGAGTGELFF.